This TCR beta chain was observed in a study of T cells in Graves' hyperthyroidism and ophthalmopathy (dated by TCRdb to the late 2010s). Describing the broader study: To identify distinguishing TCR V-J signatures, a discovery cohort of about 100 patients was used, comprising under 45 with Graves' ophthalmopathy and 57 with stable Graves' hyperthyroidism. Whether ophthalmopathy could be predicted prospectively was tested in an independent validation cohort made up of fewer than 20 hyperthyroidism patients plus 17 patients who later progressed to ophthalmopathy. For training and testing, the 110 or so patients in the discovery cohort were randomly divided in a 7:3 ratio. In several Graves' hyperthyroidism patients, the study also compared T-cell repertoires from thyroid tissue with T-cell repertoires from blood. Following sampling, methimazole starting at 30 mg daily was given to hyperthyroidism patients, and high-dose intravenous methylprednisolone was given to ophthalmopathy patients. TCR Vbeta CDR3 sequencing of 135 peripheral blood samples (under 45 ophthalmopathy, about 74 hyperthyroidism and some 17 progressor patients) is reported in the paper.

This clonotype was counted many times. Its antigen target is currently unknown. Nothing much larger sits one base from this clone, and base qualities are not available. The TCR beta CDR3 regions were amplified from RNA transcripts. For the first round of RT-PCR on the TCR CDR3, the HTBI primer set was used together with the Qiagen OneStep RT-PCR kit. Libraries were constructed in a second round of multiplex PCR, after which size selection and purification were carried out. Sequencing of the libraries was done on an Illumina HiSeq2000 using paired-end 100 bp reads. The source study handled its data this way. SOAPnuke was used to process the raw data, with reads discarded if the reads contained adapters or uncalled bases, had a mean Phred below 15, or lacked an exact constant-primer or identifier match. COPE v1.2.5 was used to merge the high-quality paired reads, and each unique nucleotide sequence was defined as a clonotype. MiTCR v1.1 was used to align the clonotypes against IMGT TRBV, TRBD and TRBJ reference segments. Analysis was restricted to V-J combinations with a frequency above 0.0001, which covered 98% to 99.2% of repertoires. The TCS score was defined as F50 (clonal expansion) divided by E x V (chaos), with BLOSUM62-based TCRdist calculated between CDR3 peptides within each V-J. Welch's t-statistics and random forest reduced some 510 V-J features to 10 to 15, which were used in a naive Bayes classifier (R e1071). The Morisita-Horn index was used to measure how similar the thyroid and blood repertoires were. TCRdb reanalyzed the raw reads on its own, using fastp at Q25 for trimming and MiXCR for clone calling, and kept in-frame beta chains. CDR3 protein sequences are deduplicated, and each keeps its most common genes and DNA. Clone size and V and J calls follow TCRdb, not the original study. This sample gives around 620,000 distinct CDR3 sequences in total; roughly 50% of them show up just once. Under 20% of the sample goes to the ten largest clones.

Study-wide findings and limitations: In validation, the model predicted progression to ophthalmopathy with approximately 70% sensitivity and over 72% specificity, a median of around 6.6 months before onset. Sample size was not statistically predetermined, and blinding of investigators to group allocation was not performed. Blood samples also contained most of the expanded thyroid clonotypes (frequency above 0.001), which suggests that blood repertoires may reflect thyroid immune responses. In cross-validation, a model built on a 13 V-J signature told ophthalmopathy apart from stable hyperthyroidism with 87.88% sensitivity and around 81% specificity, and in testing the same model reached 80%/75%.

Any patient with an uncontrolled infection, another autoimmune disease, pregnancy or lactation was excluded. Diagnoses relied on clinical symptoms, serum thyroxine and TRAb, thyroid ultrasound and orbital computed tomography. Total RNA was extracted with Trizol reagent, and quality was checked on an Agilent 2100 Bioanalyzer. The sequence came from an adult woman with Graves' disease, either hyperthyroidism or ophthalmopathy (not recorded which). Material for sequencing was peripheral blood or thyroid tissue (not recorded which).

The CDR3 amino acid sequence is: CSARKGEGYYEQYF. The bases read TGCAGTGCTAGAAAGGGGGAGGGTTACTACGAGCAGTACTTC. The V gene is TRBV20-1 and the J gene is TRBJ2-7, and the D gene may be TRBD2, 7 bases matching. V lost 2 bases and J lost 3 bases; the stretch between them is 14 bases long. For CDR1 and CDR2, the germline V gene (reference sequence) lists DFQATT and SNEGSKA. From the cysteine up to the phenylalanine, the CDR3 has a length of 14 residues. This entry keeps only the CDR3 DNA: 42 bases, framed from base 1.